This T cell receptor beta chain derives from a study of PD-L1 blockade in urothelial cancer. Overall study: Counts from blood samples showed a median of roughly 150,000 T cells.

Synthetically made TCR analog templates were put into each PCR as spikes. This table comes from immunoSEQ multiplex PCR, and its TCRdb copy is limited to in-frame clones, with some not included. The repertoire consists of 70,000 or so clones, with about 88% occurring once and the leading ten covering approximately 3.2%. About this clone itself: Its target is not known.

Germline CDR1 is SSHAT and CDR2 is FNYEAQ (reference sequence). Germline trimming cut 4 bases from V and 6 bases from J; bases unmatched to any gene: 9. The CDR3 is 15 residues long. Study results and limitations: Sub-median blood TCR clonality before treatment predicted longer survival.

Each patient gave between 1 and 8 samples of peripheral blood mononuclear cells, which were collected pretreatment and during treatment. The input for sequencing was PBMCs, taken around atezolizumab (anti-PD-L1) treatment. The rearrangement links TRBV7-7 to TRBJ2-1, with 7 bases matching TRBD1. The sequence came from a man aged 55 to 70 with urothelial cancer. DNA of the CDR3: TGTGCCAGCAGCTCAAAACGTTACAGGGGCAATGAGCAGTTCTTC. Amino acid sequence: CASSSKRYRGNEQFF. Combining the CDR3 with reference TRBV7-7 and TRBJ2-1 gives the whole variable domain GAGVSQSPRYKVTKRGQDVTLRCDPISSHATLYWYQQALGQGPEFLTYFNYEAQPDKSGLPSDRFSAERPEGSISTLTIQRTEQRDSAMYRCASSSKRYRGNEQFFGPGTRLTVL.